Here is one T cell receptor (beta chain) with its context. What it binds is not known. With 60 Vbeta and 13 Jbeta primers, the PCR was carried out. Assay: immunoSEQ multiplex PCR; the TCRdb copy retains only in-frame clones and omits some. The sample has fewer than 140,000 clones, 71% seen once; the top ten hold 2.8%. These data are taken from a study of cytomegalovirus exposure and HLA in healthy donors. Trimming took 0 bases from V and 4 from J, leaving 9 bases between them. Germline loops: CDR1 MNHEY, CDR2 SVGAGI. The CDR3 loop spans 14 amino acids. Study-wide findings and caveats: Productive status was seen about 87% or about 30% of the time for most TCR beta V segments in an earlier analysis.

Material: PBMCs. This TCR came from a female donor in good health and CMV-seronegative. The chain has TRBV6-5 and TRBJ1-1; unclear D gene. The CDR3, as DNA: TGTGCCAGCAGTTACTCGACGGGGAGCACTGAAGCTTTCTTT. It is translated as CASSYSTGSTEAFF.